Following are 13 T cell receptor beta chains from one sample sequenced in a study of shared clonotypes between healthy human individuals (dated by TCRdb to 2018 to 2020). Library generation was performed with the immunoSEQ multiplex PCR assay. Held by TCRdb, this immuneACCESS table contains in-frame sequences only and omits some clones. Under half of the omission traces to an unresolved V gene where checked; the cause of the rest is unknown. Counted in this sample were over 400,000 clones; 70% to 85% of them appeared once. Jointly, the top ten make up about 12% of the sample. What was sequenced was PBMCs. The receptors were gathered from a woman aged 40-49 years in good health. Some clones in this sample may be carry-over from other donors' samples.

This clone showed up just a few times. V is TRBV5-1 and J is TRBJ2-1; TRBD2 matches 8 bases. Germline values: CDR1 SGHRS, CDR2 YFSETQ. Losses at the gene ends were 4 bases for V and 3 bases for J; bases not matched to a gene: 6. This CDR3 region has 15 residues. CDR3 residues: CASSQGTRFYNEQFF. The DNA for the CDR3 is TGCGCCAGCAGCCAGGGGACTAGATTCTACAATGAGCAGTTCTTC.

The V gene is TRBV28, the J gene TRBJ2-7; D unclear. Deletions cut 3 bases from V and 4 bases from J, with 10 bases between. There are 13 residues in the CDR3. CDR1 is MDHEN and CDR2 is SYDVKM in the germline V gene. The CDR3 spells CASSFGSLYEQYF. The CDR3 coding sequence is TGTGCCAGCAGTTTCGGCAGCCTTTACGAGCAGTACTTC.

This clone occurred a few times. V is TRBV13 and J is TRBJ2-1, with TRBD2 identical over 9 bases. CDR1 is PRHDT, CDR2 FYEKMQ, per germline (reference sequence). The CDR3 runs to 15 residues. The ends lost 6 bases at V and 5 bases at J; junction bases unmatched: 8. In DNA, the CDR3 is TGTGCCAGCAGAGTAGCGGGAGTACGAAACAATGAGCAGTTCTTC. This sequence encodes CASRVAGVRNNEQFF.

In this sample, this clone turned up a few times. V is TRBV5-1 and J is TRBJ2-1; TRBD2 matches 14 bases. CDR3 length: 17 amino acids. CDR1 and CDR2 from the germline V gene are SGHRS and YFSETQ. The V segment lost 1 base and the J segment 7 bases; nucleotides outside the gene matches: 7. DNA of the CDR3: TGCGCCAGCAGCTTGAGACCGGGACTAGCGGGAGATAATGAGCAGTTCTTC. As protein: CASSLRPGLAGDNEQFF. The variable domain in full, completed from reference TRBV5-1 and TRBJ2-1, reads KAGVTQTPRYLIKTRGQQVTLSCSPISGHRSVSWYQQTPGQGLQFLFEYFSETQRNKGNFPGRFSGRQFSNSRSEMNVSTLELGDSALYLCASSLRPGLAGDNEQFFGPGTRLTVL.

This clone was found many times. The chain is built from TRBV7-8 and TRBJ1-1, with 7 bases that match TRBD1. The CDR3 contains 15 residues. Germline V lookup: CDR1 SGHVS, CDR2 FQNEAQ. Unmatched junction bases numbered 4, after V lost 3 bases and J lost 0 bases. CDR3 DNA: TGTGCCAGCAGCTTCCGGGACAGCATGAACACTGAAGCTTTCTTT. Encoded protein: CASSFRDSMNTEAFF.

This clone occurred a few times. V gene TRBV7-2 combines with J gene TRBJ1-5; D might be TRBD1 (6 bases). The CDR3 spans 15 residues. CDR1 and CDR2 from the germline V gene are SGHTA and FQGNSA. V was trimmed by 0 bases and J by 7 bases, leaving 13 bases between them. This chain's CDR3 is CASSLARGGGQPQHF. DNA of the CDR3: TGTGCCAGCAGCTTAGCGAGGGGGGGAGGACAGCCCCAGCATTTT.

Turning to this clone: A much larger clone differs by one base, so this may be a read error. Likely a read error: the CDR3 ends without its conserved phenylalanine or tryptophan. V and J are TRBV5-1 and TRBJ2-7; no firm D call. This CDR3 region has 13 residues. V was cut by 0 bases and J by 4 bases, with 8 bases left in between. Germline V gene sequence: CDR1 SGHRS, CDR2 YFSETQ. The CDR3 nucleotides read TGCGCCAGCAGCTTGGGATTACCTTACGAGCAGTACTCC. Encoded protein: CASSLGLPYEQYS.

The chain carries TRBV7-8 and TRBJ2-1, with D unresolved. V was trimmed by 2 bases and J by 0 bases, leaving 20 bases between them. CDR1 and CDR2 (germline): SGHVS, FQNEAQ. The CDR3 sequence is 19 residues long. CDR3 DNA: TGTGCCAGCAGCTTATACGGCCTAACCACCTTTTTCTCCTACAATGAGCAGTTCTTC. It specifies CASSLYGLTTFFSYNEQFF.

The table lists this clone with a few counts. Here the CDR3 reads CASSARAGGLIRNEQFF. CDR3 nucleotide sequence: TGTGCCAGCAGCGCAAGAGCGGGAGGGCTCATACGAAATGAGCAGTTCTTC. The chain couples TRBV9 to TRBJ2-1, with TRBD2 identical over 10 bases. J was trimmed by 7 bases and V by 3 bases; bases with no gene match: 13. CDR1 is SGDLS and CDR2 is YYNGEE in the germline V gene. The CDR3 contains 17 residues.

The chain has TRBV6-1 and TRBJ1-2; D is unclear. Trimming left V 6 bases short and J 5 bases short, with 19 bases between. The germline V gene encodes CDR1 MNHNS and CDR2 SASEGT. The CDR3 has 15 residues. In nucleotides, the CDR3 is TGTGCCAGCAGGGATATAGGGTACGGATCTTATGGCTACACCTTC. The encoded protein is CASRDIGYGSYGYTF.

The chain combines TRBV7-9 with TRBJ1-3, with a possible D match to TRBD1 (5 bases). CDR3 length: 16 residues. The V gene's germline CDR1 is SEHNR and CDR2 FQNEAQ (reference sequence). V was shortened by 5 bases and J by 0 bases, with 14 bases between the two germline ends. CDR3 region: CASSPTGVSSGNTIYF. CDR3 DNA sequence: TGTGCCAGCAGCCCCACAGGTGTCAGCTCTGGAAACACCATATATTTT.

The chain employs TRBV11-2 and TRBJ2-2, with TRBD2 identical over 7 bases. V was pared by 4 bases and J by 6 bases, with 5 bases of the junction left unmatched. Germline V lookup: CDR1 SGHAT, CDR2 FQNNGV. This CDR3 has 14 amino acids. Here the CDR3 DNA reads TGTGCCAGCAGCTACCGTCGGGGGGCCGGGGAGCTGTTTTTT. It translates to CASSYRRGAGELFF. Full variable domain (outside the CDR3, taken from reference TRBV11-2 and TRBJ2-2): EAGVAQSPRYKIIEKRQSVAFWCNPISGHATLYWYQQILGQGPKLLIQFQNNGVVDDSQLPKDRFSAERLKGVDSTLKIQPAKLEDSAVYLCASSYRRGAGELFFGEGSRLTVL.

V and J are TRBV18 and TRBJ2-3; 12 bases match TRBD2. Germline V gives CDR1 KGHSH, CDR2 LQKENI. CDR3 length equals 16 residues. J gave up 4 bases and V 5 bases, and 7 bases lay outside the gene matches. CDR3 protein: CASSATSGSGSDTQYF. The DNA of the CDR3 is TGTGCCAGCTCAGCGACTAGCGGGAGTGGCTCAGATACGCAGTATTTT.